This TCR beta chain was sequenced during a study of blood T cell repertoires in COVID-19. Study-wide context: The United States, Italy and Spain supplied acute and convalescent COVID-19 samples. Sample material is recorded as cDNA or gDNA derived from T cells, B-cell-depleted T cells, or PBMCs.

Profiled with immunoSEQ multiplex PCR; TCRdb holds only in-frame clones, not every one. The table has a few hundred thousand clones, less than 85% seen once. V was trimmed by 6 bases and J by 0 bases, leaving 6 bases between them. The CDR3 is 12 residues long. The germline V gene encodes CDR1 KGHSH and CDR2 LQKENI. The sample was PBMCs or T cells enriched from blood (not recorded which). V is TRBV18 and J is TRBJ2-7, with D unclear. This clonotype was obtained from a man aged 35 to 55 who had recovered from COVID-19. CDR3 in DNA: TGTGCCAGCTCGCCTAACTCCTACGAGCAGTACTTC. Its translation: CASSPNSYEQYF.